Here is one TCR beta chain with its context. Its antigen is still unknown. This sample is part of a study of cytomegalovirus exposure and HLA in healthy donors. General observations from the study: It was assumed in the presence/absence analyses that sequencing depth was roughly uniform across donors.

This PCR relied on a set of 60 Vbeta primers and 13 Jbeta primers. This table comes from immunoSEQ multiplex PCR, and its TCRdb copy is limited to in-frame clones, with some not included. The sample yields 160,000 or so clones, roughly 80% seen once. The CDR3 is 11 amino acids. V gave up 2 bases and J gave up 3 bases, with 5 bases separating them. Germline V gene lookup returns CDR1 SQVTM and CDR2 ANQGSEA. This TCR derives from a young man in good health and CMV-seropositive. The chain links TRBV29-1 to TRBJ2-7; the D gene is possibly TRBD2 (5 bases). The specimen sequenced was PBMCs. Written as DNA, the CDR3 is TGCAGCGTTGAACGGGGCTACGAGCAGTACTTC. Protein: CSVERGYEQYF.